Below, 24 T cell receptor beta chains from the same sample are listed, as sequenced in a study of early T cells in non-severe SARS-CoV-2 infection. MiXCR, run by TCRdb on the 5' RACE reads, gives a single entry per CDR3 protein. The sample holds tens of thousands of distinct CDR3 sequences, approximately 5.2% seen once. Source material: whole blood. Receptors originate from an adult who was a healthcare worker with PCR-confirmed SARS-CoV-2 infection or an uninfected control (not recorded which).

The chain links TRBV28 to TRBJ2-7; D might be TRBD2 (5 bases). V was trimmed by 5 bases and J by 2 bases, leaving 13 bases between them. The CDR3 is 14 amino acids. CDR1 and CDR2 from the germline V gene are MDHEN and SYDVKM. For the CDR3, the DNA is TGTGCCAGCAGTCTCCTGGGAGTGGCCTACGAGCAGTACTTC. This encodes CASSLLGVAYEQYF.

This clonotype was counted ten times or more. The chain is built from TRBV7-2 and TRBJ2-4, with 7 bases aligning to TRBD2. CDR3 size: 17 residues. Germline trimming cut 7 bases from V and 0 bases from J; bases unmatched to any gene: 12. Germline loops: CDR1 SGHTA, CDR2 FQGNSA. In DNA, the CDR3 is TGTGCCAGCACCATACTGGGAGGGACCGGAGCCAAAAACATTCAGTACTTC. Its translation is CASTILGGTGAKNIQYF. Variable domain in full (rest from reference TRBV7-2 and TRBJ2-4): GAGVSQSPSNKVTEKGKDVELRCDPISGHTALYWYRQSLGQGLEFLIYFQGNSAPDKSGLPSDRFSAERTGGSVSTLTIQRTQQEDSAVYLCASTILGGTGAKNIQYFGAGTRLSVL.

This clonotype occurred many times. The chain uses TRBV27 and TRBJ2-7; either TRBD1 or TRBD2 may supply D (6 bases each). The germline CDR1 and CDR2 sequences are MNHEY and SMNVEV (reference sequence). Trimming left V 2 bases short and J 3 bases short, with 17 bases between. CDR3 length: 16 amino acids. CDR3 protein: CASSLGPPGADYEQYF. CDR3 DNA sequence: TGTGCCAGCAGTTTAGGTCCCCCGGGGGCCGACTACGAGCAGTACTTC.

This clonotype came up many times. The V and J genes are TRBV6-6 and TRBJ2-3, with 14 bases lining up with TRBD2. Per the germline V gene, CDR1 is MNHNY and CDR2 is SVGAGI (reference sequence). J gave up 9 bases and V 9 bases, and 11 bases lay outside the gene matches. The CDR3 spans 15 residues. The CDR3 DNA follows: TGTGCCAGTCTGGGACTAGCGGGAGTCCCTGGCACGCAGTATTTT. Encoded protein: CASLGLAGVPGTQYF.

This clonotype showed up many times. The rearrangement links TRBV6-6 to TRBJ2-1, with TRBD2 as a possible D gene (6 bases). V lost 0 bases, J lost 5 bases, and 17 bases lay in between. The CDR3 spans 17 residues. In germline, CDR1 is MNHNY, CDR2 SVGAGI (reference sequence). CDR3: CASSYSGLRLGDNEQFF. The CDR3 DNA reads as TGTGCCAGCAGTTACTCGGGACTTCGTTTGGGGGACAATGAGCAGTTCTTC.

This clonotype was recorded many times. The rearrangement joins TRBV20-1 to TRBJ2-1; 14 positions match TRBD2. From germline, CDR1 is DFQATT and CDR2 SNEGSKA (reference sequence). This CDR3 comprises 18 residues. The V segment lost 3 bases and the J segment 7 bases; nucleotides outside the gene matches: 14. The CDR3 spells CSASLGGLAGGGKNEQFF. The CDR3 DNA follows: TGCAGTGCTAGCCTCGGCGGACTAGCGGGAGGTGGAAAAAATGAGCAGTTCTTC.

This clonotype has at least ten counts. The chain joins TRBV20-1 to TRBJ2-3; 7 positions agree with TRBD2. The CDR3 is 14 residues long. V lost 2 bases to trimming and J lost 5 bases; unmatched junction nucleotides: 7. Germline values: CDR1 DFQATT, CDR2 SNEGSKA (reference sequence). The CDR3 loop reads CSARTGRRGDTQYF. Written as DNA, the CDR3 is TGCAGTGCTAGAACCGGGAGGAGAGGAGATACGCAGTATTTT.

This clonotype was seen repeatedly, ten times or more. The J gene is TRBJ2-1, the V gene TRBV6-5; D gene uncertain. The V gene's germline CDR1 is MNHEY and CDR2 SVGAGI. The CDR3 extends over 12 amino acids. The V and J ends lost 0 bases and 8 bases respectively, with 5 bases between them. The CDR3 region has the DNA TGTGCCAGCAGTTACTCGACGGATGAGCAGTTCTTC. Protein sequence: CASSYSTDEQFF.

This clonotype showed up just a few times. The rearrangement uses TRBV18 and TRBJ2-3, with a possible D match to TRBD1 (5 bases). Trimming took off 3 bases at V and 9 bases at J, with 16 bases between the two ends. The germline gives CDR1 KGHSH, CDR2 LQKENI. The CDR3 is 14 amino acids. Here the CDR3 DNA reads TGTGCCAGCTCACCTTCCCCGGGCCCAGGGACGCAGTATTTT. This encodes CASSPSPGPGTQYF.

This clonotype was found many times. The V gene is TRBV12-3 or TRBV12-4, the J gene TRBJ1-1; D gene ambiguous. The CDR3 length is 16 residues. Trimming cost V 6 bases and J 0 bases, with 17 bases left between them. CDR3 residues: CASSPDFGGLNTEAFF. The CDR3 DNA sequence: TGTGCCAGCAGCCCCGACTTCGGAGGCTTGAACACTGAAGCTTTCTTT.

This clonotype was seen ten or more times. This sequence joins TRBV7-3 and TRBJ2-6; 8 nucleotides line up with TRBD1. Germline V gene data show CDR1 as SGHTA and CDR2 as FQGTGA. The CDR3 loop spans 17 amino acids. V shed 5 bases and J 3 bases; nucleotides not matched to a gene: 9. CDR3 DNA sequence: TGTGCCAGCAGCCAAATGGGCAGGGGGCTTGGGGCCAACGTCCTGACTTTC. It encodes CASSQMGRGLGANVLTF.

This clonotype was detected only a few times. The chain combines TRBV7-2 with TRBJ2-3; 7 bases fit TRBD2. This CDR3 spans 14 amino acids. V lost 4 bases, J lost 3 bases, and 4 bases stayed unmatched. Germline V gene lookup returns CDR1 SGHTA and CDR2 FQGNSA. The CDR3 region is CASSYGGSTDTQYF. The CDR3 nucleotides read TGTGCCAGCAGCTACGGCGGGAGTACAGATACGCAGTATTTT.

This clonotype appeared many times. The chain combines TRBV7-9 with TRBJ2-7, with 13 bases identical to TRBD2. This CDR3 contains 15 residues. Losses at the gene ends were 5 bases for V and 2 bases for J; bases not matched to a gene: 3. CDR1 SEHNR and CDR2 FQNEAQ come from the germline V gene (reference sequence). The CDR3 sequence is CASSAGLAGTYEQYV. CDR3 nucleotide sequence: TGTGCCAGCAGCGCGGGACTAGCGGGGACCTACGAGCAGTACGTC.

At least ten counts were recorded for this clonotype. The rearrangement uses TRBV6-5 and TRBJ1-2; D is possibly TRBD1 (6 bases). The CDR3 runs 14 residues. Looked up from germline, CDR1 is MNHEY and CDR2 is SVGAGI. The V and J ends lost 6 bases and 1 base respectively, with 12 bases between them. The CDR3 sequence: CASSLAGDNYGYTF. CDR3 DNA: TGTGCCAGCAGCCTGGCAGGGGATAACTATGGCTACACCTTC.

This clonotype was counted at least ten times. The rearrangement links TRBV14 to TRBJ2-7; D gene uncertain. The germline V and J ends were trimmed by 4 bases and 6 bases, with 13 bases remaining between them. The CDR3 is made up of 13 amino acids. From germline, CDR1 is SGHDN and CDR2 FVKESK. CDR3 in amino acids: CASSPRGVVEQYV. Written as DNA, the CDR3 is TGTGCCAGCAGCCCTCGTGGAGTAGTCGAGCAGTACGTC.

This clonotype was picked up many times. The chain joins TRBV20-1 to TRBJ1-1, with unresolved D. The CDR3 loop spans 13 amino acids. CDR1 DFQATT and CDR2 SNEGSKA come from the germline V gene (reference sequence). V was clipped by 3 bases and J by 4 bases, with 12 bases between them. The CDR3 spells CSARSQVSTEAFF. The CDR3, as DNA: TGCAGTGCTAGGTCTCAGGTTTCCACTGAAGCTTTCTTT.

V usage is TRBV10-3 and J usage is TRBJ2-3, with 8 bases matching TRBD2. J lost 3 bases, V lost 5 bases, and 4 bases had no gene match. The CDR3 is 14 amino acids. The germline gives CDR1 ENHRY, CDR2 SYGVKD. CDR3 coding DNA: TGTGCCATCAGTAGTAGCGGGGCAACAGATACGCAGTATTTT. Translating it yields CAISSSGATDTQYF.

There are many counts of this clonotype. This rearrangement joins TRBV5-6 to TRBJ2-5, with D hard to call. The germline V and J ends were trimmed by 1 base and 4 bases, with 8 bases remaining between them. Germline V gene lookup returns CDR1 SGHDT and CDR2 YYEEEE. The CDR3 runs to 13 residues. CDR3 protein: CASSLSRAETQYF. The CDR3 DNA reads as TGTGCCAGCAGCTTGTCTAGGGCAGAGACCCAGTACTTC. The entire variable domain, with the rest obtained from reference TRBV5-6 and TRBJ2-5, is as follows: DAGVTQSPTHLIKTRGQQVTLRCSPKSGHDTVSWYQQALGQGPQFIFQYYEEEERQRGNFPDRFSGHQFPNYSSELNVNALLLGDSALYLCASSLSRAETQYFGPGTRLLVL.

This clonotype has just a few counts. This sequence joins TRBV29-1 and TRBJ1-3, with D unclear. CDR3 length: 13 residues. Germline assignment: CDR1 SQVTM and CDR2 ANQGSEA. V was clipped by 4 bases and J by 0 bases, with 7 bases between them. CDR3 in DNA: TGCAGCGTTGCAACGAGCTCTGGAAACACCATATATTTT. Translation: CSVATSSGNTIYF.

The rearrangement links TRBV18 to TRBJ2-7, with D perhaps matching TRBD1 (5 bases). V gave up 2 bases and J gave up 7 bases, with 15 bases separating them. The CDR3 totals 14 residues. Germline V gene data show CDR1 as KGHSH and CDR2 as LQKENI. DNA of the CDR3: TGTGCCAGCTCACCAAGGCAGGGCCCTAGGGAGCAGTACTTC. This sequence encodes CASSPRQGPREQYF. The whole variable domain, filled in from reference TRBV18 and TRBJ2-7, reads NAGVMQNPRHLVRRRGQEARLRCSPMKGHSHVYWYRQLPEEGLKFMVYLQKENIIDESGMPKERFSAEFPKEGPSILRIQQVVRGDSAAYFCASSPRQGPREQYFGPGTRLTVT.

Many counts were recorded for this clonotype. The CDR3 is CASSPAQGSSGANVLTF. CDR3 sequence (DNA): TGTGCCAGCAGTCCAGCCCAGGGCAGCTCTGGGGCCAACGTCCTGACTTTC. J is TRBJ2-6 and V is TRBV27, with a weak D call TRBD1 (5 bases). Germline lookup yields CDR1 MNHEY and CDR2 SMNVEV (reference sequence). V dropped 5 bases and J dropped 0 bases, with 14 bases sitting between them. This CDR3 spans 17 amino acids.

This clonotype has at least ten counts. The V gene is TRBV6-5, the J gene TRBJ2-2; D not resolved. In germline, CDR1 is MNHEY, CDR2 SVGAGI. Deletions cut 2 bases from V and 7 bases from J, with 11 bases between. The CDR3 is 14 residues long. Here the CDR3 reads CASSYGSRHGELFF. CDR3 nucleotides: TGTGCCAGCAGTTACGGCAGCCGTCACGGGGAGCTGTTTTTT.

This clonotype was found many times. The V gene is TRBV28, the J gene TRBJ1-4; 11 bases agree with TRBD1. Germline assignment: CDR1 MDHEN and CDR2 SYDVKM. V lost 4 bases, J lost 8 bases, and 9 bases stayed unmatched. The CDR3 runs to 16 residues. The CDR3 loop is CASSSRTGGKLEKLFF. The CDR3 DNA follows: TGTGCCAGCAGTTCGCGGACAGGGGGCAAGTTAGAAAAACTGTTTTTT.

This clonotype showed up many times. This CDR3 is CASSSSGSGNEQFF. CDR3 bases: TGCGCCAGCAGCTCTAGCGGGAGTGGCAATGAGCAGTTCTTC. The chain employs TRBV5-1 and TRBJ2-1; 10 bases are a match to TRBD2. The CDR3 runs 14 residues. CDR1 SGHRS and CDR2 YFSETQ come from the germline V gene. Losses at the gene ends were 3 bases for V and 6 bases for J; bases not matched to a gene: 3.